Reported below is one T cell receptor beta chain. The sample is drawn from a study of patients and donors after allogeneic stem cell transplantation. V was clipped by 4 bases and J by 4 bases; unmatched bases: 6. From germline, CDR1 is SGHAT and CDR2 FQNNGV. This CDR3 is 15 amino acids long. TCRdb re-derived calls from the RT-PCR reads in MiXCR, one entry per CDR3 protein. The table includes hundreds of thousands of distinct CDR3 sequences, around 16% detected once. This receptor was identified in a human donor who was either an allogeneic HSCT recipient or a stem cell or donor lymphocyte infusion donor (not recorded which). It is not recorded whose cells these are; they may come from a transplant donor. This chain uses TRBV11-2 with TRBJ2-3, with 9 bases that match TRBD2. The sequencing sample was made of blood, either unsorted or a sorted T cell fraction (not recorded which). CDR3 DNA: TGTGCCAGCAGCTCGCGGGGGGGCTTGGCAGATACGCAGTATTTT. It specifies CASSSRGGLADTQYF.